Below, 4 T cell receptor beta chains from the same sample are listed, as sequenced in a study of blood T cell repertoires in COVID-19. Data came from immunoSEQ multiplex PCR; TCRdb stores just in-frame clones and leaves some out. The data contain about 83,000 clones, roughly 87% of them singletons. The sequenced sample consisted of peripheral blood. The source is a man aged 60 to 69 with acute or convalescent COVID-19.

There are a few counts of this clone. This chain uses TRBV30 with TRBJ1-1; D is ambiguous. Germline CDR1 reads GTSNPN; CDR2 reads SVGIG (reference sequence). Trimming shortened V by 2 bases and J by 1 base, and 8 bases separated the two germline ends. The CDR3 runs to 13 residues. The CDR3 here is CAWSLDTNTEAFF. The CDR3 coding sequence is TGTGCCTGGAGTCTCGACACGAACACTGAAGCTTTCTTT.

CDR3 region: CASSPDSYEQYF. Written as DNA, the CDR3 is TGTGCCAGTAGTCCAGACAGCTACGAGCAGTACTTC. The chain recombines TRBV19 with TRBJ2-7, with D maybe TRBD1 (5 bases). Germline values: CDR1 LNHDA, CDR2 SQIVND (reference sequence). Trimming removed 5 bases from V and 3 bases from J, with 8 bases in between. This CDR3 is built from 12 residues.

V and J are TRBV5-6 and TRBJ2-1, with D hard to call. Germline V CDR1 and CDR2: SGHDT, YYEEEE. The CDR3 length is 13 residues. V was trimmed by 4 bases and J by 4 bases, leaving 9 bases between them. CDR3 in amino acids: CASSGTVYNEQFF. The CDR3 bases are TGTGCCAGCAGCGGCACAGTATACAATGAGCAGTTCTTC.

This clone was observed a single time. The rearrangement uses TRBV7-8 and TRBJ2-5; 10 bases agree with TRBD2. The CDR3 covers 16 residues. Germline CDR1 is SGHVS and CDR2 is FQNEAQ. J lost 4 bases, V lost 2 bases, and 7 bases had no gene match. CDR3 DNA: TGTGCCAGCAGCTTACCCATTAGCGGGGGGCCAGAGACCCAGTACTTC. Translated: CASSLPISGGPETQYF.